This TCR beta chain was captured by sequencing in a study of CD4 T cells in relation to SARS-CoV-2 and coronaviruses. The method was immunoSEQ multiplex PCR; TCRdb's version includes in-frame clones alone and lacks a portion of them. The data contain under 70,000 clones, more than 80% of them seen just once; the ten biggest clones take up about 1.4%. Before the COVID-19 pandemic, during about 2010-2019, CD4+ T cells were taken from unexposed donors. With regard to this clone: One junction end does not reproduce the germline sequence, and a read error may be involved.

The CDR3 contains 15 residues. Germline CDR1 is MDHEN and CDR2 is SYDVKM. The specimen sequenced was memory CD4+ T cells from PBMCs. The receptor was isolated from a human donor in good health. The chain carries TRBV28 and TRBJ2-1; maybe TRBD1 (6 bases). The CDR3 is CASTSYDRPNNERFF. In DNA, the CDR3 is TGTGCCAGCACCTCCTACGACAGGCCTAACAATGAGCGGTTCTTC.